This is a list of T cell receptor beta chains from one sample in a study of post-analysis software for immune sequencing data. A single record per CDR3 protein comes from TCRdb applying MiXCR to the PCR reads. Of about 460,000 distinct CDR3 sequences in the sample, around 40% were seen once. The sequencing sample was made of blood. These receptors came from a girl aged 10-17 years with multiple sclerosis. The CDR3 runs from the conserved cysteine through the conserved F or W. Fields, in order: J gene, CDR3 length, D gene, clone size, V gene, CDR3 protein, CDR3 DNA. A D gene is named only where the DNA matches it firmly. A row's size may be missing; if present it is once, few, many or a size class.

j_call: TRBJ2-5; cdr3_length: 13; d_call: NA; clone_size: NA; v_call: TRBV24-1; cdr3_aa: CATSDGGWKTQYF; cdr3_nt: TGTGCCACCAGTGACGGGGGCTGGAAGACCCAGTACTTC
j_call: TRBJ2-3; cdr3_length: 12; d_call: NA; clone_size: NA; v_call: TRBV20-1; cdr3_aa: CSATTAQGTQYF; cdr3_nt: TGCAGTGCTACGACAGCACAAGGAACGCAGTATTTT
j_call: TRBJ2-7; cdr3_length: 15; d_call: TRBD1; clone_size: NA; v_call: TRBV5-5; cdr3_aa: CASSWTTGGKDEQYF; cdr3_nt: TGTGCCAGCAGCTGGACGACAGGGGGCAAGGACGAGCAGTACTTC
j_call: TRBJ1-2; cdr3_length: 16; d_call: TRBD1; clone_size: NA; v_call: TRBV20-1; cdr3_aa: CSAREQQGAIGYGYTF; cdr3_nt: TGCAGTGCTAGAGAGCAACAGGGGGCGATTGGCTATGGCTACACCTTC
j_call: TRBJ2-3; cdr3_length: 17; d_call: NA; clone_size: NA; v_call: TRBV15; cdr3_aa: CATSRDFGDRISHTQYF; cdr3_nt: TGTGCCACCAGCAGAGATTTTGGCGACCGTATCTCCCATACGCAGTATTTT
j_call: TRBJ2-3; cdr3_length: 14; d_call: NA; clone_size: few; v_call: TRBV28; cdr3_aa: CASSAPTSTDTQYF; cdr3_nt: TGTGCCAGCAGTGCACCTACTAGCACAGATACGCAGTATTTT
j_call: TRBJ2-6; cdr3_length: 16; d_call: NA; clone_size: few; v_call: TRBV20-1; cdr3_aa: CSAKYLPGTGANVLTF; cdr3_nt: TGCAGTGCTAAATATCTCCCAGGGACTGGGGCCAACGTCCTGACTTTC
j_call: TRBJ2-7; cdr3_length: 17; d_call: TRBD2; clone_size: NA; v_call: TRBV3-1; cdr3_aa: CASSQGTSGRADYEQYF; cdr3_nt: TGTGCCAGCAGCCAAGGGACTAGCGGGAGGGCCGATTACGAGCAGTACTTC
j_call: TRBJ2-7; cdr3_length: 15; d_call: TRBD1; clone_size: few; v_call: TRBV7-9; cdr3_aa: CASSPRTGNLYEQYF; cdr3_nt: TGTGCCAGCAGCCCGAGGACAGGGAATCTCTACGAGCAGTACTTC
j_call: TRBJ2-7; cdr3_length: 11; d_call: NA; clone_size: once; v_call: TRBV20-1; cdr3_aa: CSARSVYEQYF; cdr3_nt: TGCAGTGCTAGATCCGTCTACGAGCAGTACTTC
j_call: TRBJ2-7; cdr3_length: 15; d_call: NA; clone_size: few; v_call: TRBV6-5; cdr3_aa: CASSRGGERSYEQYF; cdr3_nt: TGTGCCAGCAGTCGGGGAGGTGAGCGGTCCTACGAGCAGTACTTC
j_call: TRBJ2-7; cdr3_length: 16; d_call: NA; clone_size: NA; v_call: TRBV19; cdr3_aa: CASSFTVGGLRDEQYF; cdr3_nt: TGTGCCAGTAGTTTCACGGTCGGGGGGCTGAGGGACGAGCAGTACTTC
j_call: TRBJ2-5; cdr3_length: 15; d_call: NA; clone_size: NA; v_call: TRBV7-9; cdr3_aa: CASSSIGGLQETQYF; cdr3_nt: TGTGCCAGCAGCTCCATCGGGGGGCTCCAAGAGACCCAGTACTTC
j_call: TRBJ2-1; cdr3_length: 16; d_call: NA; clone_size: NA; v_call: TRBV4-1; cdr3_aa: CASRLSVESSYNEQFF; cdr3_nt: TGCGCCAGCAGGCTTTCAGTAGAAAGCTCCTACAATGAGCAGTTCTTC
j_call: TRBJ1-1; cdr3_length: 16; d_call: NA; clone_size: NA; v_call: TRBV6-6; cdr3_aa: CASSYSIRDPGTEAFF; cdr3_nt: TGTGCCAGCAGTTACTCAATTCGGGACCCGGGGACTGAAGCTTTCTTT
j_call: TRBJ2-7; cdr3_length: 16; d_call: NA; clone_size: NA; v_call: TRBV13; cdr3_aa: CASSTPDREAAYEQYF; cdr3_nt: TGTGCCAGCAGCACACCCGACAGGGAGGCAGCCTACGAGCAGTACTTC
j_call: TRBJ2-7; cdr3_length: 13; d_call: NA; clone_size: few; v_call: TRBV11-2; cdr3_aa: CASLGAGRYEQYF; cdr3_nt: TGTGCCAGCCTTGGGGCGGGTAGATACGAGCAGTACTTC
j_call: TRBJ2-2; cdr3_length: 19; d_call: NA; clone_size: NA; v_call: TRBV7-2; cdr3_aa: CASSLRQGTTSPNTGELFF; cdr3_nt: TGTGCCAGCAGCTTAAGACAGGGGACGACTAGCCCGAACACCGGGGAGCTGTTTTTT
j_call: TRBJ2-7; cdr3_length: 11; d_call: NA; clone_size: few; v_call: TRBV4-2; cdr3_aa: CASSQDSEQYF; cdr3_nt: TGTGCCAGCAGCCAAGACTCCGAGCAGTACTTC
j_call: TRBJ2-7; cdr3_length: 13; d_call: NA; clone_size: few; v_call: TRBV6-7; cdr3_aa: CASSDPKQGRQYF; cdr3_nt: TGTGCCAGCAGTGACCCGAAACAGGGTAGGCAGTACTTC
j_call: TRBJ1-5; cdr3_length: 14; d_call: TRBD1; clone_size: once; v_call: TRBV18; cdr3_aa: CASSTGGANQPQHF; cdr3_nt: TGTGCCAGCTCGACAGGGGGGGCGAATCAGCCCCAGCATTTT
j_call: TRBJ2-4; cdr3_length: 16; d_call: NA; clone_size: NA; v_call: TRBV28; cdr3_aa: CASSLESAVAKNIQYF; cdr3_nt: TGTGCCAGCAGTTTAGAGTCGGCAGTAGCCAAAAACATTCAGTACTTC
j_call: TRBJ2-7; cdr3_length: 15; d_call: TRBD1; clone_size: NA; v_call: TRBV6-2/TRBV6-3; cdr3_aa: CASSASGTGLYEQYF; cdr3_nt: TGTGCCAGCAGTGCATCCGGGACAGGGCTCTACGAGCAGTACTTC
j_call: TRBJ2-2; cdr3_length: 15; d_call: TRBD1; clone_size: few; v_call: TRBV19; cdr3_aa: CASNLGQGATGELFF; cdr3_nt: TGTGCCAGTAATCTCGGACAGGGGGCCACCGGGGAGCTGTTTTTT
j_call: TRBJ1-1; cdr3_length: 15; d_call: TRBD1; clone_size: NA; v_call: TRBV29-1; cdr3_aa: CSVEGFIRQGMEAFF; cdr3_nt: TGCAGCGTTGAAGGGTTTATACGACAGGGGATGGAAGCTTTCTTT
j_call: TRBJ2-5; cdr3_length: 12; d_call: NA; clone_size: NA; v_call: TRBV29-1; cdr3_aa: CSALGDWETQYF; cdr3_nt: TGCAGCGCCCTAGGGGACTGGGAGACCCAGTACTTC
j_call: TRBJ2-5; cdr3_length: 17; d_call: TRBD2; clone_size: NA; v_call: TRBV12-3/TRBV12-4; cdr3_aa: CASSSHAGGSRRETQYF; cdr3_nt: TGTGCCAGCAGTTCTCACGCGGGAGGGTCCAGGCGGGAGACCCAGTACTTC
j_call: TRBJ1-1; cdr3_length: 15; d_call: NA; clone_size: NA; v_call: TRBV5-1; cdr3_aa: CASSLDGASNTEAFF; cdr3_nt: TGCGCCAGCAGCTTGGACGGGGCTTCGAACACTGAAGCTTTCTTT
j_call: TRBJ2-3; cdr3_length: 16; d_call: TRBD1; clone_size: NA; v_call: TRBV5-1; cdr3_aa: CASSWAGDRITDTQYF; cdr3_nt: TGCGCCAGCAGCTGGGCCGGGGACAGGATCACAGATACGCAGTATTTT
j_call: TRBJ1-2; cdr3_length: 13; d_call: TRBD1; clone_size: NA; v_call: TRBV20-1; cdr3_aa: CSALQGAGYGYTF; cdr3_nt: TGCAGTGCTCTCCAGGGGGCAGGCTATGGCTACACCTTC
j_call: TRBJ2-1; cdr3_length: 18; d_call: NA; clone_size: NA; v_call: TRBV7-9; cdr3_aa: CASSLGMIMGDSKDEQFF; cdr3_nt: TGTGCCAGCAGCTTAGGGATGATTATGGGAGATAGTAAGGATGAGCAGTTCTTC
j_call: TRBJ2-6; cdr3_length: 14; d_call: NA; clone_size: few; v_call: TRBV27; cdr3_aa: CASTENSGANVLTF; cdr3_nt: TGTGCCAGCACTGAAAACTCTGGGGCCAACGTCCTGACTTTC
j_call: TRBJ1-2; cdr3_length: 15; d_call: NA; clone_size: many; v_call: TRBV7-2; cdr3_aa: CASSAEQETNYGYTF; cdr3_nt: TGTGCCAGCAGCGCTGAACAGGAAACTAACTATGGCTACACCTTC
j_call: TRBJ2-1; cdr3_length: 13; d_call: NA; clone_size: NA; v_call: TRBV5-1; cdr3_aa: CASSTDRSYEQFF; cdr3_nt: TGCGCCAGCAGCACTGACAGGTCCTATGAGCAGTTCTTC
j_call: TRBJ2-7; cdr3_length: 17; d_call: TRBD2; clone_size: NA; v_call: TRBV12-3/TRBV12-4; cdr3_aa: CASSMGGGRFSSYEQYF; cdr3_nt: TGTGCCAGCAGCATGGGGGGCGGGAGGTTCAGCTCCTACGAGCAGTACTTC
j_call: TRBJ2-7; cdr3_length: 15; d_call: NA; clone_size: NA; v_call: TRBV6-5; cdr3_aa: CASSYSRATIHEQYF; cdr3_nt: TGTGCCAGCAGTTACTCCCGGGCAACCATCCACGAGCAGTACTTC
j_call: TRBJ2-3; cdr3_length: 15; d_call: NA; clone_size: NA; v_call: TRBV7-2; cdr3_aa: CASSSMGGAGDTQYF; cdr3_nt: TGTGCCAGCAGCTCTATGGGTGGGGCAGGGGATACGCAGTATTTT
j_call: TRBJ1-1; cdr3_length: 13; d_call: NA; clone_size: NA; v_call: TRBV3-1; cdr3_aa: CASSQEAGAEAFF; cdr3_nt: TGTGCCAGCAGCCAAGAAGCAGGGGCTGAAGCTTTCTTT
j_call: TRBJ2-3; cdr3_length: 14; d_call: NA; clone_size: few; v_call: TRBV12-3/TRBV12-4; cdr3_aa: CASSTRGSADTQYF; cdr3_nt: TGTGCCAGCAGCACCAGAGGGAGTGCAGATACGCAGTATTTT
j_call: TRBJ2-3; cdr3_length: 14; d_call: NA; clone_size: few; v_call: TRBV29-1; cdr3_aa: CSVYREYGGDTQYF; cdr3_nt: TGCAGCGTTTACAGGGAGTATGGGGGAGATACGCAGTATTTT
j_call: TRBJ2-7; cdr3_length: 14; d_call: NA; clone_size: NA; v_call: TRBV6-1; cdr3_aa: CASSRLVASYEQYF; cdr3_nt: TGTGCCAGCAGTCGACTAGTTGCCTCCTACGAGCAGTACTTC
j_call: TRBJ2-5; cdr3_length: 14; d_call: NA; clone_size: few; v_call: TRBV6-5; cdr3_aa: CASSYVDRQETQYF; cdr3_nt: TGTGCCAGCAGTTACGTGGACAGACAAGAGACCCAGTACTTC
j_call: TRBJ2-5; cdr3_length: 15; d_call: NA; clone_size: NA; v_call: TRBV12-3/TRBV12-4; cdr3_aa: CASSLTAGFQETQYF; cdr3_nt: TGTGCCAGCAGTTTGACAGCAGGGTTCCAAGAGACCCAGTACTTC
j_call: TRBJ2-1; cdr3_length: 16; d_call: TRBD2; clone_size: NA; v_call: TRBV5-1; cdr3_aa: CASSLRTSGMYNGQFF; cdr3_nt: TGCGCCAGCAGCCTCAGGACTAGCGGGATGTACAATGGGCAGTTCTTC
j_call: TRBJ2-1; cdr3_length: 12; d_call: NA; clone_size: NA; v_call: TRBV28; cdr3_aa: CASRPSRGEQFF; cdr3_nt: TGTGCCAGCAGGCCCTCAAGAGGTGAGCAGTTCTTC
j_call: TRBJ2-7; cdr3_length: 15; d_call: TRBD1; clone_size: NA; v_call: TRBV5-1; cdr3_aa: CASSPLGQGFDEQYF; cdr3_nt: TGCGCCAGCAGCCCCTTGGGACAGGGGTTTGACGAGCAGTACTTC
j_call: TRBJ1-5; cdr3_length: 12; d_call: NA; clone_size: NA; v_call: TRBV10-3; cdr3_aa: CAISGPDQPQHF; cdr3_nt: TGTGCCATCTCCGGACCTGATCAGCCCCAGCATTTT
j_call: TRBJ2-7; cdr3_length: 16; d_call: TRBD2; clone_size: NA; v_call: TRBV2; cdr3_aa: CASSAGSGGSSYEQYF; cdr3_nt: TGTGCCAGCAGTGCGGGCTCTGGCGGGAGTTCATACGAGCAGTACTTC
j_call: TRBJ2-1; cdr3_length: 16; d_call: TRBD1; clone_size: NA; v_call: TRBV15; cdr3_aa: CATSREGQRGYNEQFF; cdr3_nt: TGTGCCACCAGCAGAGAGGGACAGCGAGGTTACAATGAGCAGTTCTTC
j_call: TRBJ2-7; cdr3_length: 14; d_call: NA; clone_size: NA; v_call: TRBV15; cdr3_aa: CATSRGVASYEQYF; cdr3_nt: TGTGCCACCAGCAGAGGCGTAGCCTCCTACGAGCAGTACTTC
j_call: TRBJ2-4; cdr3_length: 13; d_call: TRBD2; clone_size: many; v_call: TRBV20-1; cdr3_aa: CSASRPSGNIQYF; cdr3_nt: TGCAGTGCTAGTAGGCCTAGCGGAAACATTCAGTACTTC
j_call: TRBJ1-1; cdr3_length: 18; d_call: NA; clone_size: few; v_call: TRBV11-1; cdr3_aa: CASSLGQLRPFMNTEAFF; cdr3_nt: TGTGCCAGCAGCTTAGGACAGCTACGCCCATTTATGAACACTGAAGCTTTCTTT
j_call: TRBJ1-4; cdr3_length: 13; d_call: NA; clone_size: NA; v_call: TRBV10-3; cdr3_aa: CAIKTATNEKLFF; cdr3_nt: TGTGCCATCAAGACGGCAACTAATGAAAAACTGTTTTTT
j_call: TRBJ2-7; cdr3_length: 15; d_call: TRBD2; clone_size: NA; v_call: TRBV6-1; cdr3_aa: CASTLGLAGIYEQYF; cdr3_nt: TGTGCCAGCACCCTGGGACTAGCGGGAATCTACGAGCAGTACTTC
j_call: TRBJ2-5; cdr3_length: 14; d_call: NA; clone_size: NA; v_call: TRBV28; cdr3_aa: CASSPNGYQETQYF; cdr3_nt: TGTGCCAGCAGTCCCAATGGATACCAAGAGACCCAGTACTTC
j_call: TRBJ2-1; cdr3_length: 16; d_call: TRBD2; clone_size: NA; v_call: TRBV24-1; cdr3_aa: CATSDRLAGDGNEQFF; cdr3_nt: TGTGCCACCAGTGATCGACTAGCGGGAGATGGTAATGAGCAGTTCTTC
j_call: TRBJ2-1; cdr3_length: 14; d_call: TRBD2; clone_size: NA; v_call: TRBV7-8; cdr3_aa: CASSLVSGSVQQFF; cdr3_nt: TGTGCCAGCAGCTTAGTTAGCGGGAGCGTCCAGCAGTTCTTC